These 6 T cell receptor beta chains came from one sample sequenced in a study of healthy donors' naive CD4 and CD8 T cells. Each TCR library used 450 to 600 ng of total RNA and a linear amplification protocol. MiXCR was run by TCRdb on the reads, yielding one entry per CDR3 protein. The repertoire holds around 180,000 distinct CDR3 sequences, nearly 75% seen once, with roughly 2.4% in the top ten. Sequenced material: naive CD4+ and CD8+ T cells sorted from blood, pooled from several donors. All receptors come from a pool of human donors in good health; the sample pools cells from several healthy donors.

The chain uses TRBV15 and TRBJ1-3, with no clear D. Germline V CDR1 and CDR2: LNHNV, YYDKDF (reference sequence). This CDR3 is built from 14 residues. With 0 bases removed from V and 8 bases from J, the gap between germline ends came to 11 bases. CDR3 protein: CATSRDRVKDTIYF. The CDR3 nucleotides are TGTGCCACCAGCAGAGACCGGGTCAAAGACACCATATATTTT.

With respect to this clonotype: Its ends do not fully match the called genes, so a read error is possible. The chain links TRBV6-5 to TRBJ2-1, with 7 positions matching TRBD2. Germline CDR1 is MNHEY and CDR2 is SVGAGI. CDR3 length: 15 residues. In nucleotides, the CDR3 is TGTGCCAGCAGATACTCCAGCGGGGTCTACAATGAGCAGTTCTTC. Translation gives CASRYSSGVYNEQFF.

This clonotype was picked up a small number of times. The chain employs TRBV19 and TRBJ1-5; the D is unclear. The CDR3 totals 17 residues. Germline V gives CDR1 LNHDA, CDR2 SQIVND (reference sequence). The ends were cut back, 3 bases at V and 5 bases at J, with 20 bases in the middle. CDR3 sequence: CASSMRVGRGLDQPQHF. DNA of the CDR3: TGTGCCAGTAGTATGAGGGTGGGCCGGGGTTTGGATCAGCCCCAGCATTTT. Full variable domain (remainder filled in from reference TRBV19 and TRBJ1-5): DGGITQSPKYLFRKEGQNVTLSCEQNLNHDAMYWYRQDPGQGLRLIYYSQIVNDFQKGDIAEGYSVSREKKESFPLTVTSAQKNPTAFYLCASSMRVGRGLDQPQHFGDGTRLSIL.

The gene calls are TRBV19 and TRBJ2-6, with 8 bases aligning to TRBD2. After removal of 7 bases from V and 0 bases from J, the junction contained 8 bases not matched to a gene. Germline V gene data show CDR1 as LNHDA and CDR2 as SQIVND (reference sequence). The CDR3 length is 17 residues. The CDR3 spells CASTPGSGDSGANVLTF. The DNA for the CDR3 is TGTGCCAGTACCCCGGGTAGCGGGGACTCTGGGGCCAACGTCCTGACTTTC.

This clonotype was observed a single time. The rearrangement links TRBV29-1 to TRBJ2-6; possibly TRBD1 for D (5 bases). V gave up 6 bases and J gave up 1 base, with 10 bases separating them. Germline V gives CDR1 SQVTM, CDR2 ANQGSEA. The CDR3 covers 14 residues. The CDR3 is CSVRTLSGANVLTF. The CDR3 DNA reads as TGCAGCGTACGGACACTATCTGGGGCCAACGTCCTGACTTTC.

V is TRBV29-1 and J is TRBJ2-7; TRBD1 might be the D (5 bases). The V end was cut by 6 bases, the J end by 3 bases, with 15 bases between. The germline V gene encodes CDR1 SQVTM and CDR2 ANQGSEA. The CDR3 sequence is 13 residues long. The CDR3 sequence: CSVRREENYEQYF. The CDR3 DNA reads TGCAGCGTCCGCAGGGAAGAGAACTACGAGCAGTACTTC.